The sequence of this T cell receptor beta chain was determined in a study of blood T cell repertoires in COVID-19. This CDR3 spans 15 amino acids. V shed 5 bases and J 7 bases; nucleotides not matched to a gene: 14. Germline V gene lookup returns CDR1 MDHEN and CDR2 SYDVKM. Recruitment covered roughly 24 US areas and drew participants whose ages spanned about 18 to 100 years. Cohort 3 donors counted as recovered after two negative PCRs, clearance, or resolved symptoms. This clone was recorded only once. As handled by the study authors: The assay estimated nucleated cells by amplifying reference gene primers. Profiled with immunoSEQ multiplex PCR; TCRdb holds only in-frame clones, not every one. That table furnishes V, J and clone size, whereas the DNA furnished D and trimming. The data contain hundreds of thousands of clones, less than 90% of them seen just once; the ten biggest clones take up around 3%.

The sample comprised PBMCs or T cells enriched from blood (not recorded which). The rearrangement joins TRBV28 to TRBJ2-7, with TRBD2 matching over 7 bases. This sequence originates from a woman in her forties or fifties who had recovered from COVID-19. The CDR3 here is CASSPVAGGSDEQYF. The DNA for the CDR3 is TGTGCCAGCAGTCCTGTCGCTGGCGGGAGTGATGAGCAGTACTTC.